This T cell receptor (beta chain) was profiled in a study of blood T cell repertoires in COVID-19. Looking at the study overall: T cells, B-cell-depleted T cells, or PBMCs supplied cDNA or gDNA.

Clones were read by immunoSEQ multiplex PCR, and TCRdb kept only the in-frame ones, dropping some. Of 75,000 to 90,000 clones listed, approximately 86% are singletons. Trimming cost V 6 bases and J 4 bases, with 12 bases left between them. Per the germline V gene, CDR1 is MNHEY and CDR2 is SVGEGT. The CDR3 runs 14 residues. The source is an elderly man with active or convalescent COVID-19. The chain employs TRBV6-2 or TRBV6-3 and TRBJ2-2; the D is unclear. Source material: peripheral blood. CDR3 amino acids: CASSTTLVTGELFF. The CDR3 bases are TGTGCCAGCAGCACAACCCTCGTCACCGGGGAGCTGTTTTTT.